Below are 28 T cell receptor beta chains sequenced from a single sample in a study of blood T cell repertoires in COVID-19. Profiling relied on immunoSEQ multiplex PCR, and the TCRdb table lists in-frame clones only, not all of them. Seen here are fewer than 350,000 clones, 75% to 90% observed once, and the top ten hold around 2.1%. The source material was peripheral blood. These receptors originate from a woman aged 25 to 45 who had recovered from COVID-19.

V is TRBV4-2 and J is TRBJ2-7, with 11 bases matching TRBD2. Germline V gives CDR1 LGHNA, CDR2 YNFKEQ. The CDR3 is 15 amino acids. V was pared by 3 bases and J by 5 bases, with 6 bases of the junction left unmatched. The chain's CDR3 is CASSQDGLAGDEQYF. CDR3 nucleotide sequence: TGTGCCAGCAGCCAGGACGGACTAGCGGGCGACGAGCAGTACTTC.

The sample holds a few counts of this clone. The same CDR3 also results from other DNA sequences found in this sample. The chain carries TRBV4-2 and TRBJ1-3, with 8 bases aligning to TRBD1. Germline V gene lookup returns CDR1 LGHNA and CDR2 YNFKEQ. CDR3 length: 15 residues. The junction had 3 bases not matched to a gene; V was cut back by 3 bases and J by 2 bases. CDR3 region: CASSQVTGAGNTIYF. The CDR3 DNA follows: TGTGCCAGCAGCCAGGTGACAGGGGCTGGAAACACCATATATTTT.

The chain couples TRBV5-6 to TRBJ2-4; 8 positions match TRBD1. Unmatched junction bases numbered 15, after V lost 4 bases and J lost 0 bases. Looked up from germline, CDR1 is SGHDT and CDR2 is YYEEEE. The CDR3 sequence is 19 residues long. CDR3 DNA: TGTGCCAGCAGCGGCAAAGGACAGGGACTCTGGCTAGCCAAAAACATTCAGTACTTC. Translated: CASSGKGQGLWLAKNIQYF.

The J gene is TRBJ1-1, the V gene TRBV10-2; D perhaps matches TRBD1 (6 bases). Germline V gene sequence: CDR1 WSHSY, CDR2 SAAADI. This CDR3 contains 11 residues. V was cut by 6 bases and J by 7 bases, with 9 bases left in between. In DNA, the CDR3 is TGCGCCAGCAGGCTGGACAGTGAAGCTTTCTTT. Protein sequence: CASRLDSEAFF.

V usage is TRBV24-1 and J usage is TRBJ1-4, with unresolved D. There are 16 residues in the CDR3. Looked up from germline, CDR1 is KGHDR and CDR2 is SFDVKD. V was cut by 4 bases and J by 7 bases, with 18 bases left in between. CDR3 coding DNA: TGTGCCACCAGTGACCCTACGGACGGGAAGACTGAAAAACTGTTTTTT. Translating it yields CATSDPTDGKTEKLFF.

The rearrangement uses TRBV15 and TRBJ1-5; no clear D. The V end lost 4 bases, the J end lost 1 base, and 11 bases lay between the germline ends. CDR3 length equals 15 residues. Per germline, CDR1 LNHNV and CDR2 YYDKDF (reference sequence). The CDR3 nucleotides are TGTGCCACCAGCACTAAAATGGGCAGCAATCAGCCCCAGCATTTT. As protein: CATSTKMGSNQPQHF.

The V gene is TRBV11-2, the J gene TRBJ1-4; D is perhaps TRBD1 (5 bases). V was cut by 7 bases and J by 6 bases, with 15 bases left in between. Germline lookup yields CDR1 SGHAT and CDR2 FQNNGV. The CDR3 is 14 residues long. CDR3 sequence reads: CASNYGGSDEKLFF. In nucleotides, the CDR3 is TGTGCCAGCAACTACGGGGGTTCGGATGAAAAACTGTTTTTT.

This clone has a single count. V and J are TRBV2 and TRBJ1-1; D not resolved. This CDR3 comprises 14 residues. Trimming removed 2 bases from V and 1 base from J, with 8 bases in between. Germline V lookup: CDR1 SNHLY, CDR2 FYNNEI. This chain's CDR3 is CASSEYGPNTEAFF. The CDR3, as DNA: TGTGCCAGCAGTGAATATGGCCCGAACACTGAAGCTTTCTTT.

The sample holds a few counts of this clone. The rearrangement links TRBV19 to TRBJ2-7; TRBD1 agrees at 9 bases. The germline V gene has CDR1 LNHDA and CDR2 SQIVND (reference sequence). This CDR3 spans 13 amino acids. V shed 8 bases, J shed 6 bases, and the junction held 8 bases outside the gene matches. As DNA, the CDR3 is TGTGCCAGTTCCGGGACAGGGTATTTCGAGCAGTACTTC. Translation gives CASSGTGYFEQYF.

The rearrangement uses TRBV19 and TRBJ1-6; no clear D gene. Germline V lookup: CDR1 LNHDA, CDR2 SQIVND (reference sequence). The ends were cut back, 5 bases at V and 19 bases at J, with 12 bases in the middle. The CDR3 contains 10 residues. The CDR3 nucleotides read TGTGCCAGTAGTGGCTCAGTAAAGCACTTT. Protein sequence: CASSGSVKHF.

The chain recombines TRBV9 with TRBJ1-5; perhaps TRBD1 as D (6 bases). The CDR3 length is 15 residues. V lost 5 bases and J 3 bases, leaving 15 bases between the germline ends. Germline V gene data show CDR1 as SGDLS and CDR2 as YYNGEE. CDR3 coding DNA: TGTGCCAGCAGTCCCGGGACATCTAACAATCAGCCCCAGCATTTT. It codes for CASSPGTSNNQPQHF.

The J gene is TRBJ2-7, the V gene TRBV30, with 9 bases that match TRBD2. The CDR3 runs 15 residues. The trim removed 0 bases at V and 4 bases at J, leaving 7 bases unmatched. Germline V gene data show CDR1 as GTSNPN and CDR2 as SVGIG (reference sequence). CDR3 coding DNA: TGTGCCTGGAGTGTAGGCGGGGGGGCGATTTACGAGCAGTACTTC. It yields the protein CAWSVGGGAIYEQYF.

This clone turned up a few times. The chain carries TRBV27 and TRBJ1-2; perhaps TRBD1 as D (6 bases). V was cut by 3 bases and J by 4 bases, with 12 bases left in between. The germline gives CDR1 MNHEY, CDR2 SMNVEV (reference sequence). The CDR3 spans 14 residues. The CDR3, as DNA: TGTGCCAGCAGTTTTGTCCAGGGGACCTATGGCTACACCTTC. Translation gives CASSFVQGTYGYTF.

The chain couples TRBV18 to TRBJ1-3; possibly TRBD1 for D (5 bases). CDR1 and CDR2 from the germline V gene are KGHSH and LQKENI. CDR3 length: 16 residues. V dropped 2 bases and J dropped 0 bases, with 11 bases sitting between them. CDR3 nucleotide sequence: TGTGCCAGCTCACCAACGTCACAGGTCTCTGGAAACACCATATATTTT. It codes for CASSPTSQVSGNTIYF.

The chain couples TRBV7-2 to TRBJ1-3; no clear D gene. V lost 1 base and J 8 bases, leaving 12 bases between the germline ends. Germline values: CDR1 SGHTA, CDR2 FQGNSA. The CDR3 is made up of 14 amino acids. This chain's CDR3 is CASSLGGWLDTIYF. The CDR3 DNA reads as TGTGCCAGCAGCTTAGGAGGGTGGCTAGACACCATATATTTT.

The chain carries TRBV6-6 and TRBJ1-1; no clear D gene. Trimming left V 4 bases short and J 5 bases short, with 8 bases between. This CDR3 has 12 amino acids. The germline gives CDR1 MNHNY, CDR2 SVGAGI (reference sequence). The CDR3 reads CASSSRGTEAFF. DNA of the CDR3: TGTGCCAGCAGTTCACGGGGAACTGAAGCTTTCTTT.

The chain couples TRBV7-3 to TRBJ2-1; 9 bases line up with TRBD1. Germline values: CDR1 SGHTA, CDR2 FQGTGA. This CDR3 is 16 amino acids long. After removal of 2 bases from V and 3 bases from J, the junction contained 5 bases not matched to a gene. CDR3 sequence: CASSLVGDRDYNEQFF. The DNA for the CDR3 is TGTGCCAGCAGCTTAGTAGGGGACAGGGACTACAATGAGCAGTTCTTC.

The genes are TRBV19 and TRBJ2-1, with 8 nucleotides matching TRBD2. V was pared by 2 bases and J by 7 bases, with 7 bases of the junction left unmatched. The germline V gene encodes CDR1 LNHDA and CDR2 SQIVND (reference sequence). This CDR3 is 15 amino acids long. Here the CDR3 reads CASSIFGTRANEQFF. The CDR3 DNA sequence: TGTGCCAGTAGTATATTTGGGACTAGAGCAAATGAGCAGTTCTTC.

This clone was found once. The genes are TRBV25-1 and TRBJ2-7; tentative D call: TRBD1 (6 bases). The CDR3 loop spans 16 amino acids. Germline CDR1 is MGHDK and CDR2 is SYGVNS. V lost 6 bases and J lost 5, with 23 bases in between. CDR3 sequence: CASRDTGTPPDDEQYF. The CDR3 DNA reads as TGTGCCAGCAGGGACACCGGGACACCCCCCGACGACGAGCAGTACTTC.

This chain joins TRBV29-1 and TRBJ2-7, with TRBD1 identical over 11 bases. The CDR3 has 15 amino acids. Germline V lookup: CDR1 SQVTM, CDR2 ANQGSEA. The J segment lost 1 base and the V segment lost 4 bases, leaving 6 bases of the junction unmatched. As DNA, the CDR3 is TGCAGCGTTGGAGGACAGGGGGCAGGATCCTACGAGCAGTACTTC. This codes for CSVGGQGAGSYEQYF.

This chain joins TRBV30 and TRBJ2-2; weak D call: TRBD1 (5 bases). The CDR3 loop spans 14 amino acids. Trimming removed 3 bases from V and 5 bases from J, with 13 bases in between. Per the germline V gene, CDR1 is GTSNPN and CDR2 is SVGIG (reference sequence). The CDR3 loop reads CAWRGRGSTGELFF. The CDR3 DNA is TGTGCCTGGAGGGGAAGGGGTAGTACCGGGGAGCTGTTTTTT.

V usage is TRBV2 and J usage is TRBJ1-5; D is unclear. The CDR3 contains 13 residues. V was clipped by 4 bases and J by 3 bases, with 7 bases between them. The germline V gene encodes CDR1 SNHLY and CDR2 FYNNEI. DNA of the CDR3: TGTGCCAGCAGTGTCAGAATCAATCAGCCCCAGCATTTT. It is translated as CASSVRINQPQHF.

This chain uses TRBV7-6 with TRBJ1-5; the D is unclear. This CDR3 contains 12 residues. The germline gives CDR1 SGHVS, CDR2 FNYEAQ. Trimming shortened V by 2 bases and J by 9 bases, and 8 bases separated the two germline ends. The CDR3 DNA reads TGTGCCAGCAGCTTAAGCGGCGGGCCCCAGCATTTT. Its translation is CASSLSGGPQHF.

The rearrangement uses TRBV11-2 and TRBJ2-7; TRBD1 is a possible D gene (5 bases). CDR3 length: 13 amino acids. The V end lost 4 bases, the J end lost 4 bases, and 11 bases lay between the germline ends. The germline CDR1 and CDR2 sequences are SGHAT and FQNNGV. CDR3 region: CASSSIYRYEQYF. The CDR3 DNA reads as TGTGCCAGCAGCTCGATTTACAGGTACGAGCAGTACTTC.

The J gene is TRBJ1-4, the V gene TRBV10-3; maybe TRBD1 (5 bases). CDR3 length: 16 amino acids. CDR1 is ENHRY, CDR2 SYGVKD, per germline. V was shortened by 0 bases and J by 7 bases, with 15 bases between the two germline ends. The CDR3 bases are TGTGCCATCAGTGAGTCTTCCCCCCAGGGAAGTGAAAAACTGTTTTTT. It is translated as CAISESSPQGSEKLFF.

The J gene is TRBJ2-3, the V gene TRBV7-6, with a weak D call TRBD1 (5 bases). Germline V CDR1 and CDR2: SGHVS, FNYEAQ. Trimming took 0 bases from V and 0 from J, leaving 10 bases between them. This CDR3 is built from 16 residues. For the CDR3, the DNA is TGTGCCAGCAGCTTAGCGCTACCAGGGAGCACAGATACGCAGTATTTT. Translated: CASSLALPGSTDTQYF.

The gene calls are TRBV10-3 and TRBJ2-3; 11 bases align to TRBD2. This CDR3 comprises 15 residues. Per germline, CDR1 ENHRY and CDR2 SYGVKD. V shed 4 bases, J shed 1 base, and the junction held 1 base outside the gene matches. The CDR3 protein is CAISATSGGTDTQYF. CDR3 bases: TGTGCCATCAGTGCGACTAGCGGGGGCACAGATACGCAGTATTTT.

V and J are TRBV9 and TRBJ1-2, with D possibly matching TRBD1 (6 bases). V shed 4 bases and J shed 6 bases, with 16 bases lying between them. This CDR3 has 14 amino acids. Looked up from germline, CDR1 is SGDLS and CDR2 is YYNGEE. For the CDR3, the DNA is TGTGCCAGCAGCCCTCGGACAGCGTTTGATGGCTACACCTTC. It specifies CASSPRTAFDGYTF.